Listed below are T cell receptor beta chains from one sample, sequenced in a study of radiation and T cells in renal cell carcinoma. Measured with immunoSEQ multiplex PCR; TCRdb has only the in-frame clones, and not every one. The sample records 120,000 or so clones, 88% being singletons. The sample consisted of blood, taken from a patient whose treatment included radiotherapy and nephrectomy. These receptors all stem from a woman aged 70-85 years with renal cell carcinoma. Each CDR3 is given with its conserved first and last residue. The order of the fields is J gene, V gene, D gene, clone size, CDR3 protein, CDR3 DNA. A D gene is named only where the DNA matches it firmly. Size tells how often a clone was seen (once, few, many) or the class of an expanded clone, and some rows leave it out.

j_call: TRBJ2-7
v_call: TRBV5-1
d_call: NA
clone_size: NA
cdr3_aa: CASSLVRGSYEQYF
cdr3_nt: TGCGCCAGCAGCTTGGTACGGGGCTCCTACGAGCAGTACTTC

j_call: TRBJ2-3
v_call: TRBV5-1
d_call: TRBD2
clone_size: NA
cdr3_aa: CASSLAGTSGSPDTQYF
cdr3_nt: TGCGCCAGCAGCTTGGCCGGGACTAGCGGGTCCCCGGATACGCAGTATTTT

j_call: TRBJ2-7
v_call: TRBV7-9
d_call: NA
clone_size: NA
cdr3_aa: CASSLTRGVGEQYF
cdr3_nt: TGTGCCAGCAGCTTAACGCGCGGGGTGGGCGAGCAGTACTTC

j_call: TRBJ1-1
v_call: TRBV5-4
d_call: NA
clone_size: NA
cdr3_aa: CASSLQWGNTEAFF
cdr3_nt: TGTGCCAGCAGCTTGCAGTGGGGGAACACTGAAGCTTTCTTT

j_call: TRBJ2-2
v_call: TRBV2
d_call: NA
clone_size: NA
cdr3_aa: CASTERGGSNTGELFF
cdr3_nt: TGTGCCAGCACCGAAAGGGGAGGAAGTAACACCGGGGAGCTGTTTTTT

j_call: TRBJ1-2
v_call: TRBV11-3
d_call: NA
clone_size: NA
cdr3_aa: CASSLDGTYGYTF
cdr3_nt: TGTGCCAGCAGTCTGGACGGGACATATGGCTACACCTTC

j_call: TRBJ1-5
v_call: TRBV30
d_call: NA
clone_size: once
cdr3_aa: CAWSSGRDQPQHF
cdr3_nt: TGTGCCTGGAGTAGTGGAAGGGATCAGCCCCAGCATTTT

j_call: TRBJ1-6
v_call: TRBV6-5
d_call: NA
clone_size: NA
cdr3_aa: CASSLQSSYNSPLHF
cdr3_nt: TGTGCCAGCAGTTTACAGAGCTCCTATAATTCACCCCTCCACTTT

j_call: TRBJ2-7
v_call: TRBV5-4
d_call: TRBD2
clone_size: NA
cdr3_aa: CASSPMTSGFIYEQYF
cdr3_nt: TGTGCCAGCAGCCCCATGACTAGCGGGTTTATCTACGAGCAGTACTTC

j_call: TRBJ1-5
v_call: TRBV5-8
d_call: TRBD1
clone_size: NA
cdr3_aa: CASSPGQGASHNQPQHF
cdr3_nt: TGTGCCAGCAGCCCTGGACAGGGGGCTTCTCACAATCAGCCCCAGCATTTT

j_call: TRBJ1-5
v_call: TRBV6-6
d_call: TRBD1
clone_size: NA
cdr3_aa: CASRMTGGNQPQHF
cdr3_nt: TGTGCCAGCAGAATGACAGGGGGTAATCAGCCCCAGCATTTT

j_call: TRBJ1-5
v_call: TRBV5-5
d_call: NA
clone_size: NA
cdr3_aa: CASSLGTGDNQPQHF
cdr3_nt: TGTGCCAGCAGCTTGGGTACAGGTGACAATCAGCCCCAGCATTTT

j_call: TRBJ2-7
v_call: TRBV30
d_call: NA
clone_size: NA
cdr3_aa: CAWIEGVEQYF
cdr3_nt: TGTGCCTGGATAGAAGGGGTCGAGCAGTACTTC

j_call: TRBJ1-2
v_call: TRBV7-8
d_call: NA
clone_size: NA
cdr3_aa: CASSLERNYGYTF
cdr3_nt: TGTGCCAGCAGCTTGGAGAGAAACTATGGCTACACCTTC

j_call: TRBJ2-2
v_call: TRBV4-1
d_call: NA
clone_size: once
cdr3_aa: CASSQVSNTGELFF
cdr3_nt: TGCGCCAGCAGCCAAGTCTCGAACACCGGGGAGCTGTTTTTT

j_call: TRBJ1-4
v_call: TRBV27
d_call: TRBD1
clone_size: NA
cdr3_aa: CASRGGQARGEKLFF
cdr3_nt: TGTGCCAGCAGAGGAGGACAGGCCAGAGGTGAAAAACTGTTTTTT

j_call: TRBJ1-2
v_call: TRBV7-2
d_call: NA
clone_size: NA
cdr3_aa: CASTSAAGGVGYTF
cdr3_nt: TGTGCCAGCACCTCCGCTGCGGGGGGTGTTGGCTACACCTTC

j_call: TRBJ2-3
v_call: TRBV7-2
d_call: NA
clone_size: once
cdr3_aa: CASSLDSRGSDTQYF
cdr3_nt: TGTGCCAGCAGCTTAGATTCGAGGGGCTCAGATACGCAGTATTTT

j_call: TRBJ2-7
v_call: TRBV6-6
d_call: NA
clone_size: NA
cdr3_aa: CASKPGRAEYYEQYF
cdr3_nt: TGTGCCAGCAAACCGGGACGGGCAGAATACTACGAGCAGTACTTC

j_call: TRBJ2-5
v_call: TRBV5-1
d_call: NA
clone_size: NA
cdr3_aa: CASSLRQETQYF
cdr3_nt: TGCGCCAGCAGCCTACGCCAAGAGACCCAGTACTTC

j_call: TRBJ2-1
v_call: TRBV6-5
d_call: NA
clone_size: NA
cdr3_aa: CASSRGTDSYNEQFF
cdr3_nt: TGTGCCAGCAGCCGCGGGACTGATTCCTACAATGAGCAGTTCTTC

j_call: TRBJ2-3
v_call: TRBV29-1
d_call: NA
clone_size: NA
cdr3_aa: CSVATSFHTQYF
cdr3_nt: TGCAGCGTTGCGACTAGTTTTCATACGCAGTATTTT

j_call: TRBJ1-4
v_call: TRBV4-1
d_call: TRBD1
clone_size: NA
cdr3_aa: CASSQGQGWANEKLFF
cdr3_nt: TGCGCCAGCAGCCAGGGACAGGGATGGGCTAATGAAAAACTGTTTTTT

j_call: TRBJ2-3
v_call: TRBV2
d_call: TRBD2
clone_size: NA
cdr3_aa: CASSARASGGADTQYF
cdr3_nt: TGTGCCAGCAGTGCTAGGGCTAGCGGGGGCGCAGATACGCAGTATTTT